This TCR beta chain appears in the sequencing data of a study of blood T cell repertoires in COVID-19. On the study more broadly: COVID-19 samples collected from the United States, Italy and Spain covered acute and convalescent phases. Sample material is recorded as cDNA or gDNA derived from T cells, B-cell-depleted T cells, or PBMCs.

Participant-given clinical history determined each cohort assignment. In this sample, this clone turned up a few times. Germline V gives CDR1 SGHAT, CDR2 FQDESV (reference sequence). This CDR3 has 15 residues. V lost 4 bases, J lost 4 bases, and 16 bases lay in between. In the original processing: Nucleated cell number was recorded as an estimate derived from reference gene primer amplification. Only in-frame clones appear in the TCRdb table, and some are missing; sequencing was by immunoSEQ multiplex PCR. For V, J and clone size, that table is used; D and trimming come from the DNA. The top ten hold 7% to 9% of the sample, which has 150,000 to 200,000 clones, about 80% seen once.

This receptor was taken from a middle-aged man who had recovered from COVID-19. What was sequenced was PBMCs or T cells enriched from blood (not recorded which). V gene TRBV11-1 combines with J gene TRBJ1-1, with D possibly being TRBD1 (6 bases). The CDR3 DNA follows: TGTGCCAGCAGCTCACTCAGGGGCAGGGGCACTGAAGCTTTCTTT. Translated: CASSSLRGRGTEAFF.